The clone carrying this TCR beta chain has at least ten counts. All TCR cDNA molecules were individually tagged with a unique molecular identifier. TCRdb reanalysed the 5' RACE reads using MiXCR and keeps one entry per CDR3 protein. The sample yields 9,500 to 12,000 distinct CDR3 sequences, roughly a tenth seen once. The V gene's germline CDR1 is DFQATT and CDR2 SNEGSKA (reference sequence). This CDR3 spans 18 amino acids. Trimming took 0 bases from V and 0 from J; bases not matched to a gene: 8. This specimen belongs to a study of spatial heterogeneity in lung cancer. Time point indicated: blood at routine non-recurrence follow-up after resection. The sequenced material consisted of unsorted whole RNA from tumor, nontumor lung or frozen PBMC.

This receptor was identified in a female donor with early-stage non-small cell lung cancer. This sequence joins TRBV20-1 and TRBJ2-6, with TRBD1 matching over 7 bases. Sequencing used PBMCs, obtained at follow-up. As DNA, the CDR3 is TGCAGTGCTAGAGATAGGGTCAGGGGGAACTCTGGGGCCAACGTCCTGACTTTC. It codes for CSARDRVRGNSGANVLTF.